The clone carrying this T cell receptor beta chain was counted a single time. Libraries were prepared by immunoSEQ multiplex PCR; TCRdb keeps only in-frame clonotypes and omits some of them. The data contain over 350,000 clones, roughly 90% of them singletons. Participants were placed into cohorts based on the clinical history they reported. This sample was taken from a study of blood T cell repertoires in COVID-19. Study overall: COVID-19 samples, acute and convalescent, were from the United States, Italy and Spain. T cells, B-cell-depleted T cells, or PBMCs provided the cDNA or gDNA that served as material.

This CDR3 spans 13 amino acids. Germline-derived CDR1 and CDR2 are SGHRS and YFSETQ. V lost 6 bases to trimming and J lost 5 bases, with 12 bases between them. Sequencing was done on a sample of PBMCs or T cells enriched from blood (not recorded which). The chain couples TRBV5-1 to TRBJ2-1; D is unresolved. This sequence originates from a woman in her twenties or thirties with acute COVID-19. The CDR3 sequence is CASMSVNDNEQFF. In nucleotides, the CDR3 is TGCGCCAGCATGTCAGTCAACGACAATGAGCAGTTCTTC. The whole variable domain, remainder taken from reference TRBV5-1 and TRBJ2-1, is KAGVTQTPRYLIKTRGQQVTLSCSPISGHRSVSWYQQTPGQGLQFLFEYFSETQRNKGNFPGRFSGRQFSNSRSEMNVSTLELGDSALYLCASMSVNDNEQFFGPGTRLTVL.